The clone carrying this T cell receptor beta chain has a count of ten or more. Its cognate antigen is unknown. This entry is derived from a study of T-cell reconstitution after alpha-beta-depleted transplantation in children. General study points: Where some patients showed high TCRbeta diversity at day 60, it came from recipient T cells and thymic progenitors that had survived. Two months or so post-transplant, alpha-beta T cells reportedly derived from several hundred expanded graft clones. The authors attributed T-cell counts and diversity one year after transplant mostly to newly produced T cells.

A TCRbeta library incorporating unique molecular identifiers was prepared. TCRdb analysed the PCR reads with MiXCR anew, one entry per CDR3 protein. The sample shows 40,000 to 55,000 distinct CDR3 sequences, about 9% of them seen only once. This CDR3 comprises 13 residues. With 9 bases clipped from V and 0 bases from J, the junction kept 3 bases outside the gene matches. CDR1 is LNHDA, CDR2 SQIVND, per germline (reference sequence). This clonotype originated in a male patient aged 2 to 10 who had a stem cell transplant for chronic granulomatous disease, so the T cells may come from the graft donor. The material was PBMCs, mostly from graft donor cells, obtained 60 days after TCRalphabeta/CD19-depleted stem cell transplant. The chain has TRBV19 and TRBJ2-3; 7 bases are a match to TRBD2. CDR3 amino acids: CASHSGSTDTQYF. CDR3 nucleotide sequence: TGTGCCAGCCATAGCGGGAGCACAGATACGCAGTATTTT.